These 10 T cell receptor beta chains originate from one sample sequenced in a study of blood T cell repertoires in COVID-19. Only in-frame clones appear in the TCRdb table, and some are missing; sequencing was by immunoSEQ multiplex PCR. The table includes around 80,000 clones, about 89% detected once. Material for sequencing was peripheral blood. The receptors here all came from a man aged 55 to 70 with acute or convalescent COVID-19.

On this clone: This may arise from a read error, as a much more abundant clone is one base away. The rearrangement joins TRBV5-5 to TRBJ2-1, with D possibly matching TRBD2 (7 bases). Between the trimmed V and J ends, which lost 0 bases and 2 bases, there was a span of 9 bases. Per the germline V gene, CDR1 is SGHKS and CDR2 is YYEKEE (reference sequence). This CDR3 comprises 15 residues. CDR3 sequence (DNA): TGTGCCAGCAGCTTGGACGGGGGGCCCTACAATGAGCAGTTCTTC. Translating gives CASSLDGGPYNEQFF.

The rearrangement uses TRBV30 and TRBJ1-1, with a weak D call TRBD1 (5 bases). The CDR3 length is 13 residues. Germline V gene lookup returns CDR1 GTSNPN and CDR2 SVGIG (reference sequence). The ends were cut back, 2 bases at V and 11 bases at J, with 18 bases in the middle. CDR3 protein: CAWSPEAYRGAFF. The DNA for the CDR3 is TGTGCCTGGAGTCCGGAGGCATACCGGGGGGCTTTCTTT. Combining the CDR3 with reference TRBV30 and TRBJ1-1 gives the whole variable domain SQTIHQWPATLVQPVGSPLSLECTVEGTSNPNLYWYRQAAGRGLQLLFYSVGIGQISSEVPQNLSASRPQDRQFILSSKKLLLSDSGFYLCAWSPEAYRGAFFGQGTRLTVV.

The genes are TRBV21-1 and TRBJ1-4; the D call TRBD1 from the table was never checked on the DNA. TRBV21-1 is a documented pseudogene. The CDR3 loop spans 14 amino acids. DNA for the CDR3: TGTGCCAGCAGCAGCTCTGGGCCTAATGAAAAACTGTTTTTT. Translating gives CASSSSGPNEKLFF.

This chain links TRBV7-2 with TRBJ2-5; D might be TRBD2 (6 bases). The V gene lost 4 bases and the J gene lost 2 bases, with 14 bases spanning the gap. CDR1 and CDR2 from the germline V gene are SGHTA and FQGNSA. The length of the CDR3 is 15 residues. The CDR3 spells CASSSGLLSQETQYF. The CDR3 DNA reads as TGTGCCAGCAGCTCCGGACTATTATCTCAAGAGACCCAGTACTTC.

V is TRBV25-1 and J is TRBJ2-5; tentatively, D is TRBD2 (6 bases). CDR1 and CDR2 from the germline V gene are MGHDK and SYGVNS. Trimming removed 5 bases from V and 4 bases from J, with 14 bases in between. The CDR3 consists of 14 residues. The CDR3 DNA is TGTGCCAGCAGTCGCGGGACCCTGGGAGAGACCCAGTACTTC. It yields the protein CASSRGTLGETQYF.

The V call is TRBV27, the J call TRBJ1-6; D not certain. The CDR3 length is 16 residues. V gave up 4 bases and J gave up 7 bases, with 17 bases separating them. The V gene's germline CDR1 is MNHEY and CDR2 SMNVEV (reference sequence). The CDR3 nucleotides read TGTGCCAGCAGTTACTCACAACAGTCGCTGAATTCACCCCTCCACTTT. Translating gives CASSYSQQSLNSPLHF.

This clone was seen a few times. CDR3 sequence reads: CASSLQGWTEAFF. The CDR3, as DNA: TGTGCCAGCAGCTTGCAGGGTTGGACTGAAGCTTTCTTT. This chain links TRBV7-2 with TRBJ1-1; D may be TRBD1 (5 bases). The germline CDR1 and CDR2 sequences are SGHTA and FQGNSA. Trimming took off 3 bases at V and 5 bases at J, with 10 bases between the two ends. The CDR3 is 13 residues long.

The chain carries TRBV12-3 or TRBV12-4 and TRBJ1-5, with unresolved D. V was cut by 5 bases and J by 5 bases, with 7 bases left in between. The CDR3 runs to 12 residues. The CDR3 DNA is TGTGCCAGCAGTCTAACCTATCAGCCCCAGCATTTT. It codes for CASSLTYQPQHF.

This CDR3 reads CAWSGTGDYEQYF. CDR3 DNA sequence: TGTGCCTGGAGTGGGACAGGGGACTACGAGCAGTACTTC. The chain recombines TRBV30 with TRBJ2-7, with 9 bases that match TRBD1. The V gene end was trimmed by 1 base and the J gene end by 3 bases; junction bases not matched to a gene: 1. The CDR3 length is 13 residues. CDR1 and CDR2 from the germline V gene are GTSNPN and SVGIG (reference sequence).

This clone appeared once. This chain links TRBV6-6 with TRBJ1-2; maybe TRBD1 (5 bases). Germline lookup yields CDR1 MNHNY and CDR2 SVGAGI (reference sequence). V was cut by 5 bases and J by 0 bases, with 19 bases left in between. The CDR3 sequence is 17 residues long. In DNA, the CDR3 is TGTGCCAGCAGTCAAAACGGGTTCGGGGGAGCTAACTATGGCTACACCTTC. Its protein product is CASSQNGFGGANYGYTF.